The 11 T cell receptor beta chains below come from one sample, sequenced in a study of CD8+CD57+ T cells in acquired aplastic anemia. Genomic DNA acted as the template from which TCR beta VDJ combination and CDR3 sequence profiling were carried out. In TCRdb, the reads were re-called with MiXCR into one record per CDR3 protein. Here the sample spans 100,000 to 150,000 distinct CDR3 sequences, 50% to 60% being singletons. Those patients picked for sequencing had displayed CD8+CD57+ cell expansion on flow cytometry. The sequenced sample consisted of sorted CD4+, CD8+, or CD8+CD57+ T cells (not recorded which) from PBMCs. The receptors here all came from a human donor with aplastic anemia.

This chain joins TRBV10-3 and TRBJ2-1; D ambiguous. The CDR3 extends over 12 amino acids. Germline-derived CDR1 and CDR2 are ENHRY and SYGVKD. Trimming pared 4 bases from V and 7 bases from J, leaving 8 bases between. CDR3 nucleotides: TGTGCCATCAGTGGAACAAGGAATGAGCAGTTCTTC. Translated: CAISGTRNEQFF.

The gene calls are TRBV15 and TRBJ1-1; D gene uncertain. Germline-derived CDR1 and CDR2 are LNHNV and YYDKDF (reference sequence). V was cut by 0 bases and J by 1 base, with 3 bases left in between. The CDR3 contains 13 residues. CDR3 residues: CATSRESNTEAFF. The CDR3 DNA follows: TGTGCCACCAGCAGAGAGTCGAACACTGAAGCTTTCTTT.

This clonotype was seen ten or more times. V and J are TRBV4-1 and TRBJ1-6, with a weak D call TRBD1 (6 bases). Trimming left V 5 bases short and J 10 bases short, with 15 bases between. Germline-derived CDR1 and CDR2 are MGHRA and YSYEKL. This CDR3 contains 14 residues. The CDR3 protein is CASSWEGELSPLHF. The CDR3 region has the DNA TGCGCCAGCAGCTGGGAGGGGGAATTGTCACCCCTCCACTTT.

The chain recombines TRBV10-3 with TRBJ1-1; D possibly corresponds to TRBD1 (5 bases). The germline gives CDR1 ENHRY, CDR2 SYGVKD. V was pared by 4 bases and J by 11 bases, with 14 bases between. The CDR3 sequence is 12 residues long. CDR3 residues: CAISVNAGFAFF. CDR3 DNA sequence: TGTGCCATCAGTGTTAATGCAGGGTTTGCTTTCTTT.

This chain connects TRBV19 to TRBJ1-3; a weak D match, TRBD1 (5 bases). V lost 3 bases, J lost 4 bases, and 13 bases lay in between. In germline, CDR1 is LNHDA, CDR2 SQIVND (reference sequence). The CDR3 covers 15 residues. The CDR3 DNA follows: TGTGCCAGTAGTATGAGGCAGGGCCCAGGAAACACCATATATTTT. It yields the protein CASSMRQGPGNTIYF.

This clonotype was seen repeatedly, ten times or more. J is TRBJ1-5 and V is TRBV11-2; D uncertain. The CDR3 totals 12 residues. Germline V lookup: CDR1 SGHAT, CDR2 FQNNGV. V was trimmed by 5 bases and J by 2 bases, leaving 4 bases between them. CDR3 DNA sequence: TGTGCCAGCAGCAGGGGCAATCAGCCCCAGCATTTT. It is translated as CASSRGNQPQHF.

The chain links TRBV2 to TRBJ1-6; D is ambiguous. Trimming took off 6 bases at V and 2 bases at J, with 8 bases between the two ends. The CDR3 is 14 amino acids. Germline loops: CDR1 SNHLY, CDR2 FYNNEI. CDR3 sequence reads: CASRIGTYNSPLHF. DNA of the CDR3: TGTGCCAGCAGGATAGGGACCTATAATTCACCCCTCCACTTT.

This chain links TRBV7-6 with TRBJ2-3; possible D gene TRBD2, 5 bases. V was cut by 1 base and J by 3 bases, with 8 bases left in between. Per germline, CDR1 SGHVS and CDR2 FNYEAQ. The CDR3 spans 14 residues. CDR3 in amino acids: CASSLEEGTDTQYF. DNA of the CDR3: TGTGCCAGCAGCTTAGAAGAGGGTACAGATACGCAGTATTTT.

The gene calls are TRBV29-1 and TRBJ2-7, with D perhaps assigned TRBD1 or TRBD2 (5 bases each). CDR1 and CDR2 (germline): SQVTM, ANQGSEA. V lost 8 bases, J lost 0 bases, and 14 bases lay in between. The CDR3 is 13 residues long. CDR3 nucleotide sequence: TGCAGCAAGCCGGGGACGAGCTCCTACGAGCAGTACTTC. It translates to CSKPGTSSYEQYF.

This clonotype was counted many times. This chain connects TRBV14 to TRBJ2-1, with TRBD2 identical over 10 bases. CDR1 SGHDN and CDR2 FVKESK come from the germline V gene. The CDR3 extends over 16 amino acids. J was trimmed by 4 bases and V by 4 bases; bases with no gene match: 7. The CDR3 is CASSPELAGFYNEQFF. CDR3 nucleotides: TGTGCCAGCAGCCCAGAACTAGCGGGATTTTACAATGAGCAGTTCTTC.

The gene calls are TRBV10-3 and TRBJ2-3; D gene ambiguous. Germline V lookup: CDR1 ENHRY, CDR2 SYGVKD. This CDR3 region has 12 residues. Trimming shortened V by 0 bases and J by 6 bases, and 4 bases separated the two germline ends. The CDR3 region is CAISESRDTQYF. CDR3 coding DNA: TGTGCCATCAGTGAGTCGCGGGATACGCAGTATTTT.